This entry lists 29 T cell receptor beta chains sequenced from one sample in a study of shared clonotypes between healthy human individuals (TCRdb year 2020). Library method: the immunoSEQ multiplex PCR assay. TCRdb mirrors the immuneACCESS table, restricted to in-frame sequences. Some clones are absent from its copies; in checked studies, under half trace to an unresolved V gene, and the reason for the others is unknown. The sample contains about 1.5 million clones, under 99% of them found a single time. The ten biggest clones cover about 0.4% of the sample. The material sequenced was naive CD4+ T cells sorted from blood. The cell subset or site label on this specimen signifies: CD45RA+ positively selected. These receptors were collected from a man aged 25-45 years in good health.

The chain uses TRBV18 and TRBJ2-2, with D uncertain. Germline V gene data show CDR1 as KGHSH and CDR2 as LQKENI. V was shortened by 1 base and J by 1 base, with 19 bases between the two germline ends. This CDR3 spans 19 amino acids. The CDR3 loop is CASSPLGWMVALNTGELFF. The CDR3 region has the DNA TGTGCCAGCTCACCACTCGGTTGGATGGTGGCTTTGAACACCGGGGAGCTGTTTTTT.

Regarding this clone: Additional DNA sequences in this sample encode the identical CDR3. The rearrangement uses TRBV11-3 and TRBJ2-7; D gene uncertain. The CDR3 is 14 amino acids. Germline values: CDR1 SGHNT, CDR2 YENEEA. V gave up 1 base and J gave up 1 base, with 8 bases separating them. CDR3 sequence: CASSLGPGSYEQYF. The CDR3 region has the DNA TGTGCCAGCAGCTTAGGGCCGGGTTCCTACGAGCAGTACTTC.

V gene TRBV2 combines with J gene TRBJ2-7, with TRBD2 matching 10 bases. CDR1 SNHLY and CDR2 FYNNEI come from the germline V gene. V trimming: 8 bases; J trimming: 9 bases; junction bases outside the gene matches: 10. This CDR3 is 13 amino acids long. The CDR3 protein is CASVLAGSGPQYF. The CDR3 DNA follows: TGTGCCAGCGTACTAGCGGGATCGGGGCCGCAGTACTTC. Looking up the rest from reference TRBV2 and TRBJ2-7 gives the full variable domain: EPEVTQTPSHQVTQMGQEVILRCVPISNHLYFYWYRQILGQKVEFLVSFYNNEISEKSEIFDDQFSVERPDGSNFTLKIRSTKLEDSAMYFCASVLAGSGPQYFGPGTRLTVT.

The J gene is TRBJ2-1, the V gene TRBV28; 8 bases are shared with TRBD1. This CDR3 comprises 15 residues. The V gene end was trimmed by 3 bases and the J gene end by 1 base; junction bases not matched to a gene: 2. Germline CDR1 and CDR2: MDHEN and SYDVKM. CDR3 in amino acids: CASSFRGHSYNEQFF. DNA for the CDR3: TGTGCCAGCAGTTTCAGGGGGCATTCCTACAATGAGCAGTTCTTC.

The table lists this clone with a count of one. The V gene is TRBV7-2, the J gene TRBJ1-3; D is undetermined. The CDR3 covers 16 residues. V was shortened by 6 bases and J by 0 bases, with 15 bases between the two germline ends. Germline values: CDR1 SGHTA, CDR2 FQGNSA. This chain's CDR3 is CASSKPMADSGNTIYF. CDR3 DNA: TGTGCCAGCAGTAAACCGATGGCCGACTCTGGAAACACCATATATTTT.

The chain is built from TRBV7-9 and TRBJ2-7; tentatively, D is TRBD2 (6 bases). This CDR3 comprises 12 residues. The V gene's germline CDR1 is SEHNR and CDR2 FQNEAQ (reference sequence). V was shortened by 5 bases and J by 5 bases, with 10 bases between the two germline ends. DNA for the CDR3: TGTGCCAGCAGCCCGGGGGAGGACGAGCAGTACTTC. Translating gives CASSPGEDEQYF.

The table lists this clone with a count of one. The J gene is TRBJ2-3, the V gene TRBV5-4; D is unclear. The CDR3 is 18 amino acids. Trimming pared 4 bases from V and 0 bases from J, leaving 21 bases between. Germline loops: CDR1 SGHNT, CDR2 YYREEE (reference sequence). The CDR3 reads CASSPLGGKGASTDTQYF. CDR3 nucleotides: TGTGCCAGCAGCCCCCTTGGTGGTAAAGGAGCTAGCACAGATACGCAGTATTTT.

This rearrangement joins TRBV9 to TRBJ2-2; possible D gene TRBD1, 5 bases. The CDR3 contains 14 residues. Germline V gene lookup returns CDR1 SGDLS and CDR2 YYNGEE. V lost 4 bases and J 5 bases, leaving 12 bases between the germline ends. As DNA, the CDR3 is TGTGCCAGCAGCATGGGTAGGGGAACCGGGGAGCTGTTTTTT. This codes for CASSMGRGTGELFF.

This clone was counted a single time. The genes are TRBV7-8 and TRBJ2-3; the match to TRBD2 covers 12 bases. The ends lost 4 bases at V and 1 base at J; junction bases unmatched: 9. CDR1 and CDR2 from the germline V gene are SGHVS and FQNEAQ. This CDR3 has 18 residues. The CDR3 reads CASSSYRTSGARTDTQYF. The DNA of the CDR3 is TGTGCCAGCAGCTCTTACCGGACTAGCGGGGCCCGCACAGATACGCAGTATTTT.

The chain recombines TRBV25-1 with TRBJ2-7; 11 nucleotides match TRBD1. The CDR3 has 15 amino acids. V was clipped by 6 bases and J by 1 base; unmatched bases: 5. Germline CDR1 is MGHDK and CDR2 is SYGVNS. The CDR3 loop reads CASRGQGVGSYEQYF. The CDR3 DNA is TGTGCCAGCAGGGGACAGGGGGTAGGGTCCTACGAGCAGTACTTC.

This chain joins TRBV18 and TRBJ1-2; 8 bases match TRBD1. The CDR3 totals 15 residues. Losses at the gene ends were 1 base for V and 3 bases for J; bases not matched to a gene: 4. Germline assignment: CDR1 KGHSH and CDR2 LQKENI. CDR3 loop: CASSPRQQGDYGYTF. DNA of the CDR3: TGTGCCAGCTCACCACGACAACAGGGGGACTATGGCTACACCTTC.

The chain recombines TRBV5-1 with TRBJ2-3; TRBD2 matches at 9 bases. The V gene end was trimmed by 1 base and the J gene end by 6 bases; junction bases not matched to a gene: 6. CDR3 length equals 15 residues. Germline CDR1 is SGHRS and CDR2 is YFSETQ. CDR3 in DNA: TGCGCCAGCAGCTTGAGACTAGCGGACCAGGATACGCAGTATTTT. Translated, it gives CASSLRLADQDTQYF. The full variable domain, in which reference TRBV5-1 and TRBJ2-3 provide the parts outside the CDR3, is KAGVTQTPRYLIKTRGQQVTLSCSPISGHRSVSWYQQTPGQGLQFLFEYFSETQRNKGNFPGRFSGRQFSNSRSEMNVSTLELGDSALYLCASSLRLADQDTQYFGPGTRLTVL.

J is TRBJ2-2 and V is TRBV11-3; no firm D call. Trimming took off 4 bases at V and 7 bases at J, with 13 bases between the two ends. This CDR3 has 14 residues. Germline V lookup: CDR1 SGHNT, CDR2 YENEEA. The CDR3, as DNA: TGTGCCAGCAGCTCCTCGGGCCCTCACGGGGAGCTGTTTTTT. Encoded protein: CASSSSGPHGELFF.

CDR3 nucleotides: TGTGCCAGCAGCAATACCCCCGGGGCAGAGACCCAGTACTTC. It specifies CASSNTPGAETQYF. The chain links TRBV7-9 to TRBJ2-5, with D perhaps given as TRBD1 or TRBD2 (5 bases each). The germline gives CDR1 SEHNR, CDR2 FQNEAQ (reference sequence). This CDR3 comprises 14 residues. Trimming removed 5 bases at V and 4 bases at J, with 14 bases between.

The rearrangement links TRBV14 to TRBJ2-7, with TRBD1 identical over 8 bases. V was clipped by 2 bases and J by 3 bases; unmatched bases: 6. Germline V CDR1 and CDR2: SGHDN, FVKESK. This CDR3 spans 15 amino acids. The CDR3 is CASSQLGTGDYEQYF. The CDR3, as DNA: TGTGCCAGCAGCCAATTGGGGACAGGAGACTACGAGCAGTACTTC. The full variable domain, completed using reference TRBV14 and TRBJ2-7, is EAGVTQFPSHSVIEKGQTVTLRCDPISGHDNLYWYRRVMGKEIKFLLHFVKESKQDESGMPNNRFLAERTGGTYSTLKVQPAELEDSGVYFCASSQLGTGDYEQYFGPGTRLTVT.

This sequence joins TRBV4-1 and TRBJ2-3; D may be TRBD1 (6 bases). Germline CDR1 is MGHRA and CDR2 is YSYEKL. CDR3 length: 17 residues. V lost 2 bases to trimming and J lost 5 bases, with 20 bases between them. The CDR3 sequence is CASSQSSQGSSLDTQYF. As DNA, the CDR3 is TGCGCCAGCAGCCAAAGCTCACAGGGCAGCTCGTTAGATACGCAGTATTTT.

The chain recombines TRBV7-6 with TRBJ2-1, with 11 bases lining up with TRBD2. CDR3 size: 15 residues. V lost 2 bases and J lost 7; bases outside the gene matches: 4. Germline CDR1 SGHVS, CDR2 FNYEAQ. CDR3 nucleotide sequence: TGTGCCAGCAGCTTACACCTAGCGGGGGGAAATGAGCAGTTCTTC. Translation gives CASSLHLAGGNEQFF.

V usage is TRBV7-2 and J usage is TRBJ2-1, with 8 bases fitting TRBD2. Germline V gene sequence: CDR1 SGHTA, CDR2 FQGNSA. CDR3 length equals 15 residues. With 7 bases clipped from V and 12 bases from J, the junction kept 17 bases outside the gene matches. This CDR3 reads CASTSLAAGVDGQFF. The CDR3 DNA is TGTGCCAGCACTTCACTAGCGGCAGGAGTCGACGGGCAGTTCTTC.

The chain is built from TRBV18 and TRBJ2-1, with 9 bases aligning to TRBD1. Germline V CDR1 and CDR2: KGHSH, LQKENI. This CDR3 contains 15 residues. V was clipped by 2 bases and J by 4 bases; unmatched bases: 3. CDR3 region: CASSPGDRVYNEQFF. The CDR3 DNA reads TGTGCCAGCTCACCAGGGGACAGGGTGTACAATGAGCAGTTCTTC.

The chain recombines TRBV29-1 with TRBJ2-1; D call uncertain. The CDR3 contains 13 residues. CDR1 SQVTM and CDR2 ANQGSEA come from the germline V gene. V lost 8 bases to trimming and J lost 2 bases, with 13 bases between them. This chain's CDR3 is CSHNRQAYNEQFF. The CDR3 coding sequence is TGCAGCCACAACCGCCAGGCCTACAATGAGCAGTTCTTC.

The chain has TRBV7-8 and TRBJ2-7; D ambiguous. The germline V gene has CDR1 SGHVS and CDR2 FQNEAQ. With 4 bases removed from V and 2 bases from J, the gap between germline ends came to 15 bases. This CDR3 spans 15 amino acids. The CDR3 region has the DNA TGTGCCAGCAGCTGGACGTCGGGCCTGGCCTACGAGCAGTACTTC. It codes for CASSWTSGLAYEQYF.

The count of this clone is one. The gene calls are TRBV5-8 and TRBJ2-5; 11 positions agree with TRBD1. The CDR3 runs to 15 residues. Unmatched junction bases numbered 6, after V lost 3 bases and J lost 5 bases. The germline V gene encodes CDR1 SGHTS and CDR2 YDEGEE. The CDR3, as DNA: TGTGCCAGCAGCTGGCGGACAGGGGGCACGGAGACCCAGTACTTC. Amino acid sequence: CASSWRTGGTETQYF.

The chain is built from TRBV18 and TRBJ1-2; no clear D gene. CDR3 length: 15 residues. Germline V gene sequence: CDR1 KGHSH, CDR2 LQKENI. V was trimmed by 6 bases and J by 4 bases, leaving 18 bases between them. The CDR3 sequence: CASSPSGRGSYGYTF. CDR3 nucleotides: TGTGCCAGCTCGCCCAGTGGTAGAGGGTCCTATGGCTACACCTTC.

The chain links TRBV28 to TRBJ2-1; tentatively, D is TRBD2 (6 bases). V was clipped by 2 bases and J by 7 bases, with 15 bases between them. There are 15 residues in the CDR3. Germline CDR1 and CDR2: MDHEN and SYDVKM. CDR3 in amino acids: CASSLRGAGWNEQFF. As DNA, the CDR3 is TGTGCCAGCAGTTTAAGAGGCGCGGGATGGAATGAGCAGTTCTTC.

The chain couples TRBV25-1 to TRBJ1-1; D call uncertain. In germline, CDR1 is MGHDK, CDR2 SYGVNS. CDR3 length: 12 amino acids. The V and J ends lost 8 bases and 3 bases respectively, with 10 bases between them. The CDR3 reads CASADPYTEAFF. Written as DNA, the CDR3 is TGTGCCAGCGCGGACCCCTACACTGAAGCTTTCTTT.

The J gene is TRBJ2-7, the V gene TRBV10-3, with no clear D. Germline values: CDR1 ENHRY, CDR2 SYGVKD. Trimming took off 7 bases at V and 2 bases at J, with 12 bases between the two ends. The CDR3 sequence is 13 residues long. As DNA, the CDR3 is TGTGCCATCACTGACACTCAAGCCTACGAGCAGTACTTC. Translation gives CAITDTQAYEQYF.

This clone came up once. At the DNA level, this CDR3 is encoded by other sequences in the same sample as well. This chain connects TRBV28 to TRBJ2-7; 8 bases are shared with TRBD1. Germline lookup yields CDR1 MDHEN and CDR2 SYDVKM. V trimming: 4 bases; J trimming: 7 bases; junction bases outside the gene matches: 6. This CDR3 contains 13 residues. The CDR3 sequence: CASSSGQGGEQYF. CDR3 nucleotides: TGTGCCAGCAGTTCCGGACAGGGTGGAGAGCAGTACTTC. The full variable domain, with the rest looked up from reference TRBV28 and TRBJ2-7, is DVKVTQSSRYLVKRTGEKVFLECVQDMDHENMFWYRQDPGLGLRLIYFSYDVKMKEKGDIPEGYSVSREKKERFSLILESASTNQTSMYLCASSSGQGGEQYFGPGTRLTVT.

V gene TRBV6-6 combines with J gene TRBJ2-1, with 10 positions matching TRBD1. Germline lookup yields CDR1 MNHNY and CDR2 SVGAGI (reference sequence). J gave up 3 bases and V 6 bases, and 8 bases lay outside the gene matches. The CDR3 runs 16 residues. The CDR3 DNA reads TGTGCCAGCAGCCCAGGCGGGACAGGGGTCTACAATGAGCAGTTCTTC. This gives the protein CASSPGGTGVYNEQFF.

The chain joins TRBV6-6 to TRBJ1-5; D uncertain. V was trimmed by 5 bases and J by 4 bases, leaving 9 bases between them. CDR1 is MNHNY and CDR2 is SVGAGI in the germline V gene (reference sequence). This CDR3 is built from 13 residues. The CDR3 region has the DNA TGTGCCAGCAGTACGATACAGAATCAGCCCCAGCATTTT. This translates into CASSTIQNQPQHF.